One TCR beta chain is described in this entry. Its specificity is unknown. Using immunoSEQ multiplex PCR, the repertoire was profiled, and TCRdb retains in-frame clones only, with some absent. This sample yields 110,000 to 150,000 clones, of which approximately 90% are seen a single time; more than 5.5% belongs to the top ten. This sample was included in a study of T cell responses to AZD1222 COVID-19 vaccine. The germline V gene encodes CDR1 KGHDR and CDR2 SFDVKD. This CDR3 has 14 amino acids. The V end lost 3 bases, the J end lost 5 bases, and 12 bases lay between the germline ends. Study results and caveats: Every sample of the repertoires postdated the peak T cell response.

The V and J genes are TRBV24-1 and TRBJ2-5; no firm D call. This sample comprised peripheral blood, obtained on day 0 of AZD1222 vaccination. The sequence was collected from an adult in good health. Here the CDR3 reads CATSDRRPGETQYF. The CDR3 DNA reads TGTGCCACCAGTGATCGACGCCCGGGTGAGACCCAGTACTTC.